These 20 T cell receptor beta chains originate from one sample sequenced in a study of radiotherapy plus CTLA-4 blockade in lung cancer. Measured with immunoSEQ multiplex PCR; TCRdb has only the in-frame clones, and not every one. Found here are about 49,000 clones, around 77% of them singletons; the top ten hold roughly 11%. The sample here was peripheral blood, taken from a patient treated with radiotherapy plus ipilimumab. The receptors were sampled from a human donor with non-small cell lung cancer who had stable disease on radiotherapy plus ipilimumab.

The V call is TRBV19, the J call TRBJ1-1; 10 bases are a match to TRBD1. CDR3 length: 15 residues. After removal of 5 bases from V and 0 bases from J, the junction contained 3 bases not matched to a gene. Germline CDR1 is LNHDA and CDR2 is SQIVND (reference sequence). Here the CDR3 reads CASSLGQGVNTEAFF. CDR3 nucleotide sequence: TGTGCCAGTAGTCTCGGACAGGGGGTGAACACTGAAGCTTTCTTT.

The V gene is TRBV29-1, the J gene TRBJ1-1; D not resolved. The germline gives CDR1 SQVTM, CDR2 ANQGSEA. Trimming pared 4 bases from V and 2 bases from J, leaving 8 bases between. The CDR3 loop spans 12 amino acids. The CDR3 spells CSVGEPNTEAFF. CDR3 bases: TGCAGCGTTGGTGAACCCAACACTGAAGCTTTCTTT.

V is TRBV29-1 and J is TRBJ2-7; D is ambiguous. Germline V gene data show CDR1 as SQVTM and CDR2 as ANQGSEA. V lost 4 bases and J lost 0, with 13 bases in between. The CDR3 is 14 amino acids. CDR3 in amino acids: CSVVKGSLSYEQYF. CDR3 in DNA: TGCAGCGTTGTAAAGGGCAGCCTCTCCTACGAGCAGTACTTC.

V and J are TRBV27 and TRBJ1-2; 9 bases line up with TRBD1. Germline V gene sequence: CDR1 MNHEY, CDR2 SMNVEV (reference sequence). The CDR3 spans 13 residues. V trimming: 3 bases; J trimming: 9 bases; junction bases outside the gene matches: 5. Here the CDR3 reads CASSFGQGSRYTF. The CDR3 DNA is TGTGCCAGCAGTTTTGGACAGGGGTCCCGCTACACCTTC.

The J gene is TRBJ2-7, the V gene TRBV5-4; D ambiguous. Deletions cut 0 bases from V and 4 bases from J, with 11 bases between. CDR1 SGHNT and CDR2 YYREEE come from the germline V gene (reference sequence). The CDR3 has 14 residues. CDR3 coding DNA: TGTGCCAGCAGCTTGGGGCCTGCTGATTACGAGCAGTACGTC. Translating gives CASSLGPADYEQYV.

In this sample, this clone turned up once. V usage is TRBV6-1 and J usage is TRBJ2-7; 7 positions match TRBD2. This CDR3 is 13 amino acids long. V lost 7 bases to trimming and J lost 4 bases; unmatched junction nucleotides: 7. Germline V gene sequence: CDR1 MNHNS, CDR2 SASEGT. DNA for the CDR3: TGTGCCAGCAAGCACGGGGGGATTTACGAGCAGTACGTC. Encoded protein: CASKHGGIYEQYV.

V gene TRBV10-3 combines with J gene TRBJ1-2; the D is unclear. Deletions cut 8 bases from V and 1 base from J, with 8 bases between. CDR3 length: 12 residues. Germline-derived CDR1 and CDR2 are ENHRY and SYGVKD. For the CDR3, the DNA is TGTGCCATCTCACCGAGTAACTATGGCTACACCTTC. It is translated as CAISPSNYGYTF.

This chain links TRBV5-5 with TRBJ1-2; weak D call: TRBD1 (6 bases). Germline lookup yields CDR1 SGHKS and CDR2 YYEKEE (reference sequence). V lost 4 bases to trimming and J lost 8 bases, with 15 bases between them. The CDR3 extends over 13 amino acids. Here the CDR3 DNA reads TGTGCCAGCAGCCAGACAGGCTGGGAGGGCTACACCTTC. This codes for CASSQTGWEGYTF.

This sequence joins TRBV27 and TRBJ2-7; 8 nucleotides line up with TRBD2. V lost 4 bases to trimming and J lost 1 base; unmatched junction nucleotides: 3. The V gene's germline CDR1 is MNHEY and CDR2 SMNVEV (reference sequence). This CDR3 is 14 amino acids long. The CDR3 region is CASSYSGGSYEQYV. CDR3 coding DNA: TGTGCCAGCAGTTACAGCGGGGGTTCCTACGAGCAGTACGTC.

The chain recombines TRBV6-1 with TRBJ1-1; a possible D gene is TRBD1 (6 bases). The germline CDR1 and CDR2 sequences are MNHNS and SASEGT. Trimming removed 5 bases at V and 5 bases at J, with 12 bases between. The CDR3 is made up of 13 amino acids. The CDR3 bases are TGTGCCAGCAGTAACACAGGGTTAACTGAAGCTTTCTTT. It codes for CASSNTGLTEAFF.

The CDR3, as DNA: TGTGCCAGCAGCCACCGACGGACAGCCTCCTACGAGCAGTACGTC. Translated, it gives CASSHRRTASYEQYV. This chain connects TRBV7-8 to TRBJ2-7; the D gene is possibly TRBD1 (6 bases). Trimming took 5 bases from V and 0 from J, leaving 14 bases between them. Germline V gives CDR1 SGHVS, CDR2 FQNEAQ. The CDR3 is 15 residues long.

This clone was counted a single time. This sequence joins TRBV2 and TRBJ2-6, with D unclear. The V gene lost 6 bases and the J gene lost 3 bases, with 3 bases spanning the gap. CDR3 length equals 12 residues. CDR1 is SNHLY, CDR2 FYNNEI, per germline. This CDR3 is CASRGGANVLTF. CDR3 DNA sequence: TGTGCCAGCAGAGGTGGGGCCAACGTCCTGACTTTC. Using reference TRBV2 and TRBJ2-6 for the parts outside the CDR3, the full variable domain is EPEVTQTPSHQVTQMGQEVILRCVPISNHLYFYWYRQILGQKVEFLVSFYNNEISEKSEIFDDQFSVERPDGSNFTLKIRSTKLEDSAMYFCASRGGANVLTFGAGSRLTVL.

This rearrangement joins TRBV7-9 to TRBJ1-2; D perhaps matches TRBD1 (5 bases). The CDR3 extends over 14 amino acids. Trimming removed 5 bases at V and 8 bases at J, with 18 bases between. The germline CDR1 and CDR2 sequences are SEHNR and FQNEAQ (reference sequence). The CDR3 here is CASSPYPGAGGYTF. The DNA of the CDR3 is TGTGCCAGCAGCCCTTACCCCGGGGCGGGGGGCTACACCTTC.

This clone came up once. The rearrangement joins TRBV19 to TRBJ2-2; TRBD1 matches 8 bases. This CDR3 has 15 residues. Germline CDR1 reads LNHDA; CDR2 reads SQIVND (reference sequence). The junction had 5 bases not matched to a gene; V was cut back by 4 bases and J by 4 bases. The CDR3 here is CASSTQTGVTGELFF. For the CDR3, the DNA is TGTGCCAGTAGTACCCAGACAGGGGTCACCGGGGAGCTGTTTTTT.

This chain uses TRBV19 with TRBJ1-4; D unclear. Trimming removed 3 bases from V and 7 bases from J, with 12 bases in between. The length of the CDR3 is 14 residues. Germline V gene data show CDR1 as LNHDA and CDR2 as SQIVND (reference sequence). CDR3 coding DNA: TGTGCCAGTAGTATGGACTTGTCCGGTGAAAAACTGTTTTTT. Translating gives CASSMDLSGEKLFF.

This chain links TRBV6-6 with TRBJ2-7; D is possibly TRBD1 (7 bases). Germline loops: CDR1 MNHNY, CDR2 SVGAGI (reference sequence). Trimming cost V 0 bases and J 6 bases, with 12 bases left between them. This CDR3 comprises 14 residues. As DNA, the CDR3 is TGTGCCAGCAGTTACTCGGCCCAGGGGGGCGAGCAGTACGTC. It specifies CASSYSAQGGEQYV.

This clone was observed a handful of times. V gene TRBV6-1 combines with J gene TRBJ2-7, with D unresolved. The CDR3 sequence is 13 residues long. Germline V gene sequence: CDR1 MNHNS, CDR2 SASEGT. V lost 1 base and J 2 bases, leaving 6 bases between the germline ends. CDR3 coding DNA: TGTGCCAGCAGTGAAGGCAGAGCCTACGAGCAGTACGTC. Translating gives CASSEGRAYEQYV.

The J gene is TRBJ2-2, the V gene TRBV5-5; 12 bases match TRBD2. This CDR3 comprises 16 residues. Per germline, CDR1 SGHKS and CDR2 YYEKEE (reference sequence). The ends lost 4 bases at V and 7 bases at J; junction bases unmatched: 8. The CDR3 coding sequence is TGTGCCAGCAGCCCCTGGACTAGCGGGGAGATCGGGGAGCTGTTTTTT. Protein sequence: CASSPWTSGEIGELFF. Using reference TRBV5-5 and TRBJ2-2 for the parts outside the CDR3, the full variable domain is DAGVTQSPTHLIKTRGQQVTLRCSPISGHKSVSWYQQVLGQGPQFIFQYYEKEERGRGNFPDRFSARQFPNYSSELNVNALLLGDSALYLCASSPWTSGEIGELFFGEGSRLTVL.

The chain carries TRBV5-1 and TRBJ2-1; D is perhaps TRBD2 (7 bases). Germline V gene sequence: CDR1 SGHRS, CDR2 YFSETQ. V lost 2 bases, J lost 9 bases, and 12 bases lay in between. There are 13 residues in the CDR3. The CDR3 loop reads CASSLGGAGEQFF. CDR3 in DNA: TGCGCCAGCAGCTTAGGGGGGGCCGGTGAGCAGTTCTTC.

This rearrangement joins TRBV5-6 to TRBJ1-6; TRBD1 aligns across 7 bases. The junction had 4 bases not matched to a gene; V was cut back by 2 bases and J by 2 bases. Germline lookup yields CDR1 SGHDT and CDR2 YYEEEE. The CDR3 covers 16 residues. The CDR3 nucleotides read TGTGCCAGCAGCTTAGGGGGCCCTACCTATAATTCACCCCTCCACTTT. It is translated as CASSLGGPTYNSPLHF. Full variable domain (remainder filled in from reference TRBV5-6 and TRBJ1-6): DAGVTQSPTHLIKTRGQQVTLRCSPKSGHDTVSWYQQALGQGPQFIFQYYEEEERQRGNFPDRFSGHQFPNYSSELNVNALLLGDSALYLCASSLGGPTYNSPLHFGNGTRLTVT.